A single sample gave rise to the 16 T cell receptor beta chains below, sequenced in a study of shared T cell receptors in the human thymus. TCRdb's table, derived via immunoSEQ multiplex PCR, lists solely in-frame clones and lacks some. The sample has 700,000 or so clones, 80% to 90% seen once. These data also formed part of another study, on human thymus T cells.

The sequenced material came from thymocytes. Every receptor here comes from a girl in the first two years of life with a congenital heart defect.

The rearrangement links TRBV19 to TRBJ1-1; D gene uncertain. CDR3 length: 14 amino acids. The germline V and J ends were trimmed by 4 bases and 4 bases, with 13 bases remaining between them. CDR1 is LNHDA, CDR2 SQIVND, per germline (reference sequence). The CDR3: CASSKAGKGTEAFF. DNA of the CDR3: TGTGCCAGTAGTAAGGCGGGGAAGGGCACTGAAGCTTTCTTT.

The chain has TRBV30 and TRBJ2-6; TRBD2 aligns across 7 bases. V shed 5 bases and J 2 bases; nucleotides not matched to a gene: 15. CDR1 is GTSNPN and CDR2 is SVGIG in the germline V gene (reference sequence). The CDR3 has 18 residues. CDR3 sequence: CAWGGLERGEAGANVLTF. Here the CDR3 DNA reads TGTGCCTGGGGCGGTCTGGAGCGGGGAGAGGCTGGGGCCAACGTCCTGACTTTC.

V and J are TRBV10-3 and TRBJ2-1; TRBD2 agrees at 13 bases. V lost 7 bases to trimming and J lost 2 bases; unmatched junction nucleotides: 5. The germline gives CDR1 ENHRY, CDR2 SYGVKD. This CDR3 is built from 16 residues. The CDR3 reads CAIKTTSGGTYNEQFF. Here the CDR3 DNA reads TGTGCCATCAAAACGACTAGCGGGGGGACCTACAATGAGCAGTTCTTC.

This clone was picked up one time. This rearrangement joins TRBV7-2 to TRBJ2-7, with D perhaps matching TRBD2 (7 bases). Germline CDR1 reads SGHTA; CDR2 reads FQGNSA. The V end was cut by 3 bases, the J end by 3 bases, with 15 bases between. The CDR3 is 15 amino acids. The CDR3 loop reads CASSFGGPLGYEQYF. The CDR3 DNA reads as TGTGCCAGCAGCTTCGGGGGGCCCCTTGGCTACGAGCAGTACTTC.

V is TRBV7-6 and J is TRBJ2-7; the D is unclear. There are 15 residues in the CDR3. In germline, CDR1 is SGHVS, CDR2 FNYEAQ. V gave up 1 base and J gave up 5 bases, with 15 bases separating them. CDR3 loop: CASSLVDSKSDEQYF. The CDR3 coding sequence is TGTGCCAGCAGCTTAGTAGACTCAAAATCGGACGAGCAGTACTTC.

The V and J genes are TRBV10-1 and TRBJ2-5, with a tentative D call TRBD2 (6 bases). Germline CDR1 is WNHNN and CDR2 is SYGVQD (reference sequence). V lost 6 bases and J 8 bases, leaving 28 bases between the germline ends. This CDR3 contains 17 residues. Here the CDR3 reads CASSPGGLFGTLGTQYF. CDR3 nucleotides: TGCGCCAGCAGCCCCGGGGGACTTTTCGGCACTTTAGGAACCCAGTACTTC.

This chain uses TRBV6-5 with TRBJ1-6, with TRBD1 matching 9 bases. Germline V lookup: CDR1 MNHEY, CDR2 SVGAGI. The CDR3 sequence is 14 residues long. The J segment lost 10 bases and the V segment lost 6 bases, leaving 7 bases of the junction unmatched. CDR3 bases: TGTGCCAGCAGCCGACAGGGGGTCTGGTCACCCCTCCACTTT. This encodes CASSRQGVWSPLHF.

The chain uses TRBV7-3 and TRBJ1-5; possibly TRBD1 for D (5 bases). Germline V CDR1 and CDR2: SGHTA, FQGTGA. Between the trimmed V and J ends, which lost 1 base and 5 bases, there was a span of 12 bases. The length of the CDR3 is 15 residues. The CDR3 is CASSLSRVEHQPQHF. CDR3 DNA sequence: TGTGCCAGCAGCTTAAGCAGGGTAGAGCATCAGCCCCAGCATTTT.

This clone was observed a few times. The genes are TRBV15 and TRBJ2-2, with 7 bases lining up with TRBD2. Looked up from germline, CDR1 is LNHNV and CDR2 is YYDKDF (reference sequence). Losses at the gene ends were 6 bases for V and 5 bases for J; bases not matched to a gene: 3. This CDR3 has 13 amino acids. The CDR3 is CATRGGWTGELFF. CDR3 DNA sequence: TGTGCCACCAGGGGGGGGTGGACCGGGGAGCTGTTTTTT.

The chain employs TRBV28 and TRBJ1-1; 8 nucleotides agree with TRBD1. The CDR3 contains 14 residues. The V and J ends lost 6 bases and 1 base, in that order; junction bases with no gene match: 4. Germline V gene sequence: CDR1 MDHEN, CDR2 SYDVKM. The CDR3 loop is CASSSRGPNTEAFF. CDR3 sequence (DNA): TGTGCCAGCAGCAGCAGGGGGCCGAACACTGAAGCTTTCTTT.

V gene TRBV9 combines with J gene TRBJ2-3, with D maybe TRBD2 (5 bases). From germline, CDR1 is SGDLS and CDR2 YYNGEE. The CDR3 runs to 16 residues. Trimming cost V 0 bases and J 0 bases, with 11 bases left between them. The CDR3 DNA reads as TGTGCCAGCAGCGTAGAGGCTAGCCCAAGCACAGATACGCAGTATTTT. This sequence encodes CASSVEASPSTDTQYF.

The CDR3 reads CASSYRAPTSNYGYTF. For the CDR3, the DNA is TGCGCCAGCAGTTACAGGGCCCCGACTTCTAACTATGGCTACACCTTC. The chain combines TRBV4-1 with TRBJ1-2; D is perhaps TRBD1 (6 bases). The CDR3 contains 16 residues. The V end lost 6 bases, the J end lost 0 bases, and 17 bases lay between the germline ends. CDR1 and CDR2 from the germline V gene are MGHRA and YSYEKL.

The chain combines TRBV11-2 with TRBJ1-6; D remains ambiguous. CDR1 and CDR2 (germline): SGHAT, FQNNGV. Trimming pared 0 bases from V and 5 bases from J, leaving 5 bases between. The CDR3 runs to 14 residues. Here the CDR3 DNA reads TGTGCCAGCAGCTTAGATTCTAATAATTCACCCCTCCACTTT. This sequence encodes CASSLDSNNSPLHF.

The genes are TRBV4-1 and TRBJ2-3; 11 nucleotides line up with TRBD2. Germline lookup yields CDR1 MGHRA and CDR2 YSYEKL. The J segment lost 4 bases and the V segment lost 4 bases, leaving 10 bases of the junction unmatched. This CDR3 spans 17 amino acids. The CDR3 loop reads CASSPPNSGGAADTQYF. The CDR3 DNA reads TGCGCCAGCAGCCCCCCCAATAGCGGGGGGGCCGCAGATACGCAGTATTTT.

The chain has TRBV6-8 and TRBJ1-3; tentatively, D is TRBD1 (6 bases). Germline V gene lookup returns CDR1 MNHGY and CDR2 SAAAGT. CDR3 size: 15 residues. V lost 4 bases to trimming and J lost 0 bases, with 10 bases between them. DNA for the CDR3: TGTGCCAGCAGTTTGGGAGGGGGCTCTGGAAACACCATATATTTT. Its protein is CASSLGGGSGNTIYF.

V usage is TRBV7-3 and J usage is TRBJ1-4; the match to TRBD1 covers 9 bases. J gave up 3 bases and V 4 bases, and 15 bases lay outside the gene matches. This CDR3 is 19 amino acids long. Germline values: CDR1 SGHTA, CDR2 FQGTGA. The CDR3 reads CASSSPGQGFEPANEKLFF. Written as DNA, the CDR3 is TGTGCCAGCAGCTCCCCGGGACAGGGTTTCGAACCAGCTAATGAAAAACTGTTTTTT.